Listed below are T cell receptor beta chains from one sample, sequenced in a study of CD4 T cells in relation to SARS-CoV-2 and coronaviruses. For these TCRs, the target antigens are not known. Sequenced by immunoSEQ multiplex PCR; TCRdb stores in-frame clones only, minus some. The sample holds about 37,000 clones; approximately 86% are singletons and the top ten take around 4.2%. Source material: naive CD4+ T cells from PBMCs, cultured in vitro. Receptor source: an adult with COVID-19. CDR3s include the opening cysteine and the closing phenylalanine or tryptophan. Fields, in order: J gene, clone size, D gene, V gene, CDR3 DNA, CDR3 protein. The D gene is left open where the match is weak. Only part of the rows carry a size: once, few, many, or a class if the clone is expanded.

J: TRBJ1-1; size: NA; D: NA; V: TRBV18; DNA: TGTGCCAGCTCTCAAGGCGGGGGGGTCGACACTGAAGCTTTCTTT; CDR3: CASSQGGGVDTEAFF
J: TRBJ2-1; size: NA; D: NA; V: TRBV28; DNA: TGTGCCAGCAGTTTATACAGCTCAAAGCAGTTCTTC; CDR3: CASSLYSSKQFF
J: TRBJ2-3; size: NA; D: TRBD2; V: TRBV2; DNA: TGTGCCAGCAGCCAGGGACTAGCGGGCACAGATACGCAGTATTTT; CDR3: CASSQGLAGTDTQYF
J: TRBJ2-3; size: NA; D: TRBD2; V: TRBV5-1; DNA: TGCGCCAGCAGCTTACGAACTAGCGGGGGCACAGATACGCAGTATTTT; CDR3: CASSLRTSGGTDTQYF
J: TRBJ2-1; size: NA; D: NA; V: TRBV6-5; DNA: TGTGCCAGCACGAGGGAGAGGCACAATGAGCAGTTCTTC; CDR3: CASTRERHNEQFF
J: TRBJ2-7; size: few; D: TRBD2; V: TRBV28; DNA: TGTGCCAGCAGCCCGATAGCGGGCAGGGTCTACGAGCAGTACTTC; CDR3: CASSPIAGRVYEQYF
J: TRBJ2-5; size: NA; D: NA; V: TRBV21-1; DNA: TGTGCCAGCACACCAAGTCCCCACTCGGTCCAAGAGACCCAGTACTTC; CDR3: CASTPSPHSVQETQYF
J: TRBJ2-7; size: NA; D: NA; V: TRBV9; DNA: TGTGCCAGCAGCGTAGTCCGGAGTAGTTCTTACGAGCAGTACTTC; CDR3: CASSVVRSSSYEQYF
J: TRBJ2-2; size: NA; D: TRBD2; V: TRBV5-1; DNA: TGCGCCAGCACGCCTAGGACTAGCGGGAGTAACACCGGGGAGCTGTTTTTT; CDR3: CASTPRTSGSNTGELFF
J: TRBJ1-5; size: few; D: NA; V: TRBV5-1; DNA: TGCGCCAGCAGCTTGGCGGGCCCGTCGAATGGTCAGCCCCAGCATTTT; CDR3: CASSLAGPSNGQPQHF
J: TRBJ1-1; size: NA; D: TRBD1; V: TRBV20-1; DNA: TGCAGTGCTAGGACAGGGCGCAAAGCTTTCTTT; CDR3: CSARTGRKAFF
J: TRBJ2-3; size: NA; D: TRBD2; V: TRBV10-3; DNA: TGTGCCATCAGTGATAGCGGGAGACTTATCGATACGCAGTATTTT; CDR3: CAISDSGRLIDTQYF
J: TRBJ2-5; size: NA; D: TRBD1; V: TRBV6-5; DNA: TGTGCCAGCAGTCGAGTCGACAGGGGGCAAGAGACCCAGTACTTC; CDR3: CASSRVDRGQETQYF
J: TRBJ2-1; size: NA; D: NA; V: TRBV18; DNA: TGTGCCAGCTCACCACCTTCGGGAGCCGATAGGCAGTTCTTC; CDR3: CASSPPSGADRQFF
J: TRBJ1-4; size: NA; D: NA; V: TRBV29-1; DNA: TGCAGCGTTGAAGAGGCTGGTGCGACTAATGAAAAACTGTTTTTT; CDR3: CSVEEAGATNEKLFF